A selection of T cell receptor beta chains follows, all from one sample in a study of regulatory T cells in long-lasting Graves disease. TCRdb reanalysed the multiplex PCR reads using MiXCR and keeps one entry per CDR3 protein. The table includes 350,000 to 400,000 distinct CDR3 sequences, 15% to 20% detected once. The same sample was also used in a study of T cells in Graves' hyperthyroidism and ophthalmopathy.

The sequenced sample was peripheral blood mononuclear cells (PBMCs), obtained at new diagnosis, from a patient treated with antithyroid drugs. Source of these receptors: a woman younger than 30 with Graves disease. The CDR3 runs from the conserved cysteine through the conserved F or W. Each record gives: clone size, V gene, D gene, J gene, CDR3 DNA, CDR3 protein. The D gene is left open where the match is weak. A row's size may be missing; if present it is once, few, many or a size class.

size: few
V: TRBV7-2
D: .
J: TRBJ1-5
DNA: TGTGCCAGCAGCTCGGGGCCGAATCAGCCCCAGCATTTT
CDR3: CASSSGPNQPQHF

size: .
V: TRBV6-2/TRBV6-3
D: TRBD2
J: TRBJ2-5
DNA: TGTGCCAGCAGTTACGGCGGGGGAGAGACCCAGTACTTC
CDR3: CASSYGGGETQYF

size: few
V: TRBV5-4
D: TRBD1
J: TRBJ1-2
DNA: TGTGCCAGCAGCTTGAGCAGGGGACAGGGGGCGGAAGGCTACACCTTC
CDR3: CASSLSRGQGAEGYTF

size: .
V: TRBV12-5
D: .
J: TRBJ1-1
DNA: TGTGCTAGTGCCTCGTCAGGTCTGTACACTGAAGCTTTCTTT
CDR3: CASASSGLYTEAFF

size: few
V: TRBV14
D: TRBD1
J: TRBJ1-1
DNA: TGTGCCAGCAGCCAAGATAAGGGGGCGTTGAACACTGAAGCTTTCTTT
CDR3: CASSQDKGALNTEAFF

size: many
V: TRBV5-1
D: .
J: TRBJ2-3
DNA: TGCGCCAGCAGCTTGTACAGGGAGACAGATACGCAGTATTTT
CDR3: CASSLYRETDTQYF

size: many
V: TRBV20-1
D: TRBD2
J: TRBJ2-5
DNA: TGCAGTGCAGCCATGACTAGCGGGAGGGCGCGGGGAGAGACCCAGTACTTC
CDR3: CSAAMTSGRARGETQYF

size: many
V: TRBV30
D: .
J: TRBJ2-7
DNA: TGTGCCTGGAGTGAAGGTCACCTCTACGAGCAGTACTTC
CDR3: CAWSEGHLYEQYF

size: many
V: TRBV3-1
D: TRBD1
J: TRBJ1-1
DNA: TGTGCCAGCAGCCAATCGGGCAGGGGGCATAGTACTGAAGCTTTCTTT
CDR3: CASSQSGRGHSTEAFF

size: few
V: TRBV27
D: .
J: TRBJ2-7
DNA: TGTGCCAGCAGCCTATCTGCTACCTACGAGCAGTACTTC
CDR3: CASSLSATYEQYF

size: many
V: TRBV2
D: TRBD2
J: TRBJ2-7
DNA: TGTGCCAGCAGTGTAGGAGCGGGAGGTCTCTACGAGCAGTACTTC
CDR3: CASSVGAGGLYEQYF

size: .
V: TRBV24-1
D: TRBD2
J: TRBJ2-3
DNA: TGTGCCACCAGTGATCCCGGGACTAGCGGGGGGGCAGATACGCAGTATTTT
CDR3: CATSDPGTSGGADTQYF

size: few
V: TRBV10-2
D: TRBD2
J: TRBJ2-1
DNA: TGCGCCAGCAGGGAAGCGGGGCGCTACAATGAGCAGTTCTTC
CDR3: CASREAGRYNEQFF

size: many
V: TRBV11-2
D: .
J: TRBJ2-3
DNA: TGTGCCAGCAGCCTACTGGGGCTTCGACGCACAGATACGCAGTATTTT
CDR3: CASSLLGLRRTDTQYF